Shown below are 22 T cell receptor beta chains from a single sample sequenced in a study of radiation and T cells in renal cell carcinoma. Method: immunoSEQ multiplex PCR; TCRdb's copy keeps in-frame clones and lacks some. The table includes around 60,000 clones, around 76% detected once. Noted time point: blood 2 weeks post-SBRT. As for treatment: 15 Gy SBRT to primary tumor, nephrectomy 4 weeks later. This specimen was blood, taken from a patient whose treatment included radiotherapy and nephrectomy. These TCRs come from a man between 60 and 70 years old with renal cell carcinoma.

DNA of the CDR3: TGTGCCAGTAGTTCCGGGACAGGGGGCAGGAACACTGAAGCTTTCTTT. Translation gives CASSSGTGGRNTEAFF. The chain combines TRBV19 with TRBJ1-1; TRBD1 aligns across 12 bases. The CDR3 is 16 amino acids. CDR1 is LNHDA and CDR2 is SQIVND in the germline V gene (reference sequence). With 5 bases clipped from V and 1 base from J, the junction kept 5 bases outside the gene matches.

V gene TRBV5-1 combines with J gene TRBJ1-1, with D hard to call. The germline V gene has CDR1 SGHRS and CDR2 YFSETQ. V was clipped by 4 bases and J by 2 bases, with 15 bases between them. This CDR3 spans 15 amino acids. The CDR3 nucleotides are TGCGCCAGCAGCGACCCCCCTGAGGGAAACACTGAAGCTTTCTTT. This encodes CASSDPPEGNTEAFF.

The chain uses TRBV18 and TRBJ1-1, with TRBD1 as a possible D gene (6 bases). CDR3 length: 16 amino acids. The V end was cut by 5 bases, the J end by 2 bases, with 18 bases between. Looked up from germline, CDR1 is KGHSH and CDR2 is LQKENI. CDR3: CASSSDRDTFNTEAFF. CDR3 DNA sequence: TGTGCCAGCTCATCCGACCGGGACACTTTTAACACTGAAGCTTTCTTT.

The chain carries TRBV5-4 and TRBJ2-7; 8 bases are a match to TRBD1. J gave up 5 bases and V 4 bases, and 5 bases lay outside the gene matches. Germline values: CDR1 SGHNT, CDR2 YYREEE (reference sequence). CDR3 length: 13 amino acids. In DNA, the CDR3 is TGTGCCAGCAGCCGACCGACAGGGGACGAGCAGTACGTC. Translated: CASSRPTGDEQYV.

The chain has TRBV4-2 and TRBJ2-3; D unclear. Per germline, CDR1 LGHNA and CDR2 YNFKEQ. The CDR3 is made up of 14 amino acids. Trimming removed 4 bases from V and 3 bases from J, with 11 bases in between. The CDR3 nucleotides read TGTGCCAGCAGCCCCGTCGCTCCAACAGATACGCAGTATTTT. It codes for CASSPVAPTDTQYF.

A single count supports this clone. CDR3 region: CASSLEEVQEKNTEAFF. CDR3 DNA: TGTGCCAGCAGCTTAGAAGAAGTACAGGAAAAGAACACTGAAGCTTTCTTT. The chain links TRBV7-2 to TRBJ1-1, with D possibly being TRBD1 (5 bases). Germline V CDR1 and CDR2: SGHTA, FQGNSA. Deletions cut 1 base from V and 1 base from J, with 16 bases between. CDR3 length: 17 residues.

The V gene is TRBV19, the J gene TRBJ1-4, with 7 bases fitting TRBD1. The length of the CDR3 is 13 residues. Germline V gene data show CDR1 as LNHDA and CDR2 as SQIVND (reference sequence). The ends lost 3 bases at V and 7 bases at J; junction bases unmatched: 2. CDR3 sequence reads: CASSMTGPEKLFF. CDR3 DNA: TGTGCCAGTAGTATGACAGGGCCTGAAAAACTGTTTTTT. The variable domain in full, completed from reference TRBV19 and TRBJ1-4, reads DGGITQSPKYLFRKEGQNVTLSCEQNLNHDAMYWYRQDPGQGLRLIYYSQIVNDFQKGDIAEGYSVSREKKESFPLTVTSAQKNPTAFYLCASSMTGPEKLFFGSGTQLSVL.

This clone is categorized as medium-sized (0.01 to 0.1%). The V call is TRBV27, the J call TRBJ1-3; D perhaps matches TRBD1 (5 bases). The CDR3 runs 14 residues. Trimming took off 2 bases at V and 2 bases at J, with 7 bases between the two ends. The germline gives CDR1 MNHEY, CDR2 SMNVEV (reference sequence). CDR3: CASSLGGTGNTIYF. In DNA form, the CDR3 reads TGTGCCAGCAGTTTAGGGGGGACTGGAAACACCATATATTTT.

The rearrangement uses TRBV5-8 and TRBJ2-5; TRBD1 might be the D (6 bases). The CDR3 is 14 amino acids. Germline values: CDR1 SGHTS, CDR2 YDEGEE. V was clipped by 3 bases and J by 7 bases, with 16 bases between them. The CDR3 loop is CASSSALARGTQYF. DNA of the CDR3: TGTGCCAGCAGCTCAGCGCTAGCCAGGGGGACCCAGTACTTC. Combining the CDR3 with reference TRBV5-8 and TRBJ2-5 gives the whole variable domain EAGVTQSPTHLIKTRGQQATLRCSPISGHTSVYWYQQALGLGLQFLLWYDEGEERNRGNFPPRFSGRQFPNYSSELNVNALELEDSALYLCASSSALARGTQYFGPGTRLLVL.

The CDR3 protein is CSVGPVYGNTIYF. CDR3 DNA: TGCAGCGTTGGTCCGGTTTACGGAAACACCATATATTTT. The V and J genes are TRBV29-1 and TRBJ1-3; D remains unclear. Germline CDR1 SQVTM, CDR2 ANQGSEA. Trimming left V 4 bases short and J 4 bases short, with 11 bases between. CDR3 length: 13 residues.

V and J are TRBV29-1 and TRBJ2-1, with TRBD2 as a possible D gene (6 bases). Between the trimmed V and J ends, which lost 6 bases and 9 bases, there was a span of 15 bases. The CDR3 is made up of 12 amino acids. Germline values: CDR1 SQVTM, CDR2 ANQGSEA. The CDR3 here is CSVADGRSEQFF. The CDR3 DNA reads as TGCAGCGTGGCGGACGGGAGAAGTGAGCAGTTCTTC.

V gene TRBV30 combines with J gene TRBJ2-6, with D possibly being TRBD2 (5 bases). The CDR3 has 16 amino acids. Germline CDR1 reads GTSNPN; CDR2 reads SVGIG (reference sequence). V lost 7 bases, J lost 1 base, and 17 bases lay in between. This chain's CDR3 is CASSGGKASGANVLTF. CDR3 nucleotide sequence: TGTGCCTCCTCTGGAGGAAAGGCTTCTGGGGCCAACGTCCTGACTTTC.

This chain links TRBV30 with TRBJ2-1; 10 bases map to TRBD2. The germline V gene encodes CDR1 GTSNPN and CDR2 SVGIG (reference sequence). The CDR3 covers 18 residues. The trim removed 0 bases at V and 7 bases at J, leaving 15 bases unmatched. For the CDR3, the DNA is TGTGCCTGGAGTGTAAGACTAGCGGGTCCTGCCACCGGTAATGAGCAGTTCTTC. Its translation: CAWSVRLAGPATGNEQFF.

The rearrangement uses TRBV19 and TRBJ1-6, with 10 bases aligning to TRBD1. The germline V gene encodes CDR1 LNHDA and CDR2 SQIVND (reference sequence). J was trimmed by 7 bases and V by 5 bases; bases with no gene match: 5. The CDR3 has 15 amino acids. This chain's CDR3 is CASSVRTGGNSPLHF. The DNA of the CDR3 is TGTGCCAGTAGTGTTCGGACAGGGGGAAATTCACCCCTCCACTTT.

This chain uses TRBV5-1 with TRBJ2-3; a possible D gene is TRBD2 (6 bases). Trimming took off 2 bases at V and 4 bases at J, with 14 bases between the two ends. Germline values: CDR1 SGHRS, CDR2 YFSETQ. The CDR3 is 15 amino acids. DNA of the CDR3: TGCGCCAGCAGCTTTGGTGCGGGGCTCCCAGATACGCAGTATTTT. This translates into CASSFGAGLPDTQYF. The full variable domain, completed using reference TRBV5-1 and TRBJ2-3, is KAGVTQTPRYLIKTRGQQVTLSCSPISGHRSVSWYQQTPGQGLQFLFEYFSETQRNKGNFPGRFSGRQFSNSRSEMNVSTLELGDSALYLCASSFGAGLPDTQYFGPGTRLTVL.

The chain is built from TRBV2 and TRBJ2-1; the D gene is possibly TRBD2 (6 bases). The CDR3 is 14 residues long. CDR1 is SNHLY, CDR2 FYNNEI, per germline. V lost 6 bases to trimming and J lost 9 bases, with 18 bases between them. The CDR3 region is CASRREERQSEQFF. The CDR3 nucleotides are TGTGCCAGCAGGAGGGAGGAGCGTCAGAGTGAGCAGTTCTTC.

V usage is TRBV14 and J usage is TRBJ2-7, with D perhaps matching TRBD2 (6 bases). The CDR3 has 15 amino acids. Germline-derived CDR1 and CDR2 are SGHDN and FVKESK. Between the trimmed V and J ends, which lost 3 bases and 2 bases, there was a span of 14 bases. The CDR3 here is CASSHPLWGAYEQYF. CDR3 nucleotide sequence: TGTGCCAGCAGCCACCCGCTCTGGGGGGCCTACGAGCAGTACTTC.

The V and J genes are TRBV10-3 and TRBJ2-2, with 10 bases that match TRBD1. The V gene's germline CDR1 is ENHRY and CDR2 SYGVKD. The CDR3 has 17 residues. V was pared by 3 bases and J by 0 bases, with 4 bases of the junction left unmatched. This CDR3 reads CAISDRGQGPNTGELFF. In DNA form, the CDR3 reads TGTGCCATCAGTGATAGGGGACAGGGGCCGAACACCGGGGAGCTGTTTTTT.

The rearrangement joins TRBV6-5 to TRBJ2-1; maybe TRBD2 (5 bases). The CDR3 extends over 16 amino acids. V was clipped by 4 bases and J by 4 bases, with 17 bases between them. Per the germline V gene, CDR1 is MNHEY and CDR2 is SVGAGI. This CDR3 is CASSFEQEGPYNEQFF. The CDR3 DNA sequence: TGTGCCAGCAGTTTTGAGCAAGAGGGCCCATACAATGAGCAGTTCTTC.

The chain combines TRBV10-3 with TRBJ1-3, with D possibly TRBD1 on 6 matching bases. Per the germline V gene, CDR1 is ENHRY and CDR2 is SYGVKD. V shed 2 bases and J shed 0 bases, with 8 bases lying between them. This CDR3 contains 15 residues. The CDR3 spells CAISERGSSGNTIYF. The CDR3 DNA reads as TGTGCCATCAGTGAGAGGGGGAGCTCTGGAAACACCATATATTTT.

The rearrangement links TRBV10-2 to TRBJ2-7; D unclear. In germline, CDR1 is WSHSY, CDR2 SAAADI. V lost 2 bases to trimming and J lost 5 bases, with 4 bases between them. This CDR3 has 11 residues. The chain's CDR3 is CASSERDEQYF. Here the CDR3 DNA reads TGCGCCAGCAGTGAGAGGGACGAGCAGTACTTC.

The chain recombines TRBV30 with TRBJ1-3; no firm D call. Trimming shortened V by 5 bases and J by 4 bases, and 9 bases separated the two germline ends. Germline loops: CDR1 GTSNPN, CDR2 SVGIG (reference sequence). This CDR3 comprises 12 residues. CDR3 region: CAWSAGGNTIYF. CDR3 in DNA: TGTGCCTGGTCTGCGGGGGGAAACACCATATATTTT.